The TCR beta chain under discussion was sequenced for a study of CD8+CD57+ T cells in acquired aplastic anemia. Between the trimmed V and J ends, which lost 2 bases and 1 base, there was a span of 12 bases. The CDR3 covers 15 residues. CDR1 is SGHTS and CDR2 is YDEGEE in the germline V gene. This clonotype was seen just once. Patients chosen for sequencing had CD8+CD57+ cells that had expanded, as shown by flow cytometry. The template for TCR beta VDJ and CDR3 sequence profiling was genomic DNA. TCRdb re-analysed the reads in MiXCR, keeping a single row per CDR3 protein. The sample records around 250,000 distinct CDR3 sequences, around 82% being singletons.

The genes are TRBV5-8 and TRBJ1-1; the D gene is possibly TRBD1 (5 bases). The sequencing sample was made of sorted CD4+, CD8+, or CD8+CD57+ T cells (not recorded which) from PBMCs. The source of this sequence is a human donor with aplastic anemia. CDR3 residues: CASSLVATGNTEAFF. For the CDR3, the DNA is TGTGCCAGCAGCTTAGTGGCCACAGGGAACACTGAAGCTTTCTTT.